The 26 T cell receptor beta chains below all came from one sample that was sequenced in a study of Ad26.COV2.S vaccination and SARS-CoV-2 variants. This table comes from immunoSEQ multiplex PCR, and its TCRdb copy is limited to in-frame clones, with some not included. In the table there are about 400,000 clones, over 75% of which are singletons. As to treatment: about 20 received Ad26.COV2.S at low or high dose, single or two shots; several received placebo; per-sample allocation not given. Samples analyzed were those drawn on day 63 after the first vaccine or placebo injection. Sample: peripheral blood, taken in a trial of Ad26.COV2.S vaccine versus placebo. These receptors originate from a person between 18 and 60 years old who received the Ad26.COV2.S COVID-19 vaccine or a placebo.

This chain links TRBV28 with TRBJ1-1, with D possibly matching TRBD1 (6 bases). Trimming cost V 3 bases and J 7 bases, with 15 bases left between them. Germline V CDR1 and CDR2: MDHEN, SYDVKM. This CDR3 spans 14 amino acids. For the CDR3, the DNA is TGTGCCAGCAGTTTCCGAAACCAGGGGAATGAAGCTTTCTTT. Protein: CASSFRNQGNEAFF.

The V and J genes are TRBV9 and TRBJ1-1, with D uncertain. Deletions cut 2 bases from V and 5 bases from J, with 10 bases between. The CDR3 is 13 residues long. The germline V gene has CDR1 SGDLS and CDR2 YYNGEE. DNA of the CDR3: TGTGCCAGCAGCGTCGATGGAGGGACTGAAGCTTTCTTT. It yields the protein CASSVDGGTEAFF.

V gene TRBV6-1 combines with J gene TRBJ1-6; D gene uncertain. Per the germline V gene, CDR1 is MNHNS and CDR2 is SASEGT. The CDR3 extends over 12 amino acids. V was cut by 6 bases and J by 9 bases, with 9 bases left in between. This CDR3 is CASSLRVSPLHF. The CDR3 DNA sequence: TGTGCCAGCAGCTTACGGGTTTCACCCCTCCACTTT.

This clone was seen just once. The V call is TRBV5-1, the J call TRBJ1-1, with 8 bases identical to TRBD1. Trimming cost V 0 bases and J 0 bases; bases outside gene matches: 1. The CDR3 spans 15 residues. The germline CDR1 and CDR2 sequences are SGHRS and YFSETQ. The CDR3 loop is CASSLAGQVNTEAFF. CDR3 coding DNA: TGCGCCAGCAGCTTGGCGGGACAGGTGAACACTGAAGCTTTCTTT.

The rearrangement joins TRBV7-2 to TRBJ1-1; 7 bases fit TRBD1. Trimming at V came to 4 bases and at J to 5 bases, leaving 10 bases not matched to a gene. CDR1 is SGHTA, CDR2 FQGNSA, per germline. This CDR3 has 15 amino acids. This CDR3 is CASSSTRGLGTEAFF. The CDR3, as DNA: TGTGCCAGCAGCTCCACTAGGGGGCTGGGGACTGAAGCTTTCTTT.

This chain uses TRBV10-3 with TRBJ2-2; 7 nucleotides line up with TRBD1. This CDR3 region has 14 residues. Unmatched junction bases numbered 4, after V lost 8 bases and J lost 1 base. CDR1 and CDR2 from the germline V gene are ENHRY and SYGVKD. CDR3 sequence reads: CAIQGDMNTGELFF. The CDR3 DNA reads TGTGCCATCCAGGGGGACATGAACACCGGGGAGCTGTTTTTT.

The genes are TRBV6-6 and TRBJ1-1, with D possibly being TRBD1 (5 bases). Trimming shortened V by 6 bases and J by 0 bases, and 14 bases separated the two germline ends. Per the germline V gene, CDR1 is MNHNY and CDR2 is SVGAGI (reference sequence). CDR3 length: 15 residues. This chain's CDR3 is CASSDREEMNTEAFF. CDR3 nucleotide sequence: TGTGCCAGCAGCGACAGAGAAGAGATGAACACTGAAGCTTTCTTT.

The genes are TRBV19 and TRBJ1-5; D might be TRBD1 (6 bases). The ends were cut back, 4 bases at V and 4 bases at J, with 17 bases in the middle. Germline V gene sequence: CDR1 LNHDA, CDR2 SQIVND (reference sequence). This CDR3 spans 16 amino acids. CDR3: CASSRGQGFSNQPQHF. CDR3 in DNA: TGTGCCAGTAGTAGGGGACAAGGGTTCTCAAATCAGCCCCAGCATTTT.

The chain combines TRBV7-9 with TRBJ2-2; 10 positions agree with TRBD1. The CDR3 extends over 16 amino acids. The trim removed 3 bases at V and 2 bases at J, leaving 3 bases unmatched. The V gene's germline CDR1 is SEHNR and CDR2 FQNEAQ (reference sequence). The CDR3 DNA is TGTGCCAGCAGCTTCGGACAGGGGGGTAACACCGGGGAGCTGTTTTTT. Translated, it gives CASSFGQGGNTGELFF.

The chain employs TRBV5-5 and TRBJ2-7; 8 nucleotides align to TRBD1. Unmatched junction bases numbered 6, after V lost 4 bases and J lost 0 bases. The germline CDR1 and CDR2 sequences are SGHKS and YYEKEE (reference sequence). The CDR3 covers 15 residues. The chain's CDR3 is CASSVRDRPSYEQYF. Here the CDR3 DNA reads TGTGCCAGCAGCGTCCGGGACAGGCCCTCCTACGAGCAGTACTTC. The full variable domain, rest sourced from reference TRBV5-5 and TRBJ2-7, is DAGVTQSPTHLIKTRGQQVTLRCSPISGHKSVSWYQQVLGQGPQFIFQYYEKEERGRGNFPDRFSARQFPNYSSELNVNALLLGDSALYLCASSVRDRPSYEQYFGPGTRLTVT.

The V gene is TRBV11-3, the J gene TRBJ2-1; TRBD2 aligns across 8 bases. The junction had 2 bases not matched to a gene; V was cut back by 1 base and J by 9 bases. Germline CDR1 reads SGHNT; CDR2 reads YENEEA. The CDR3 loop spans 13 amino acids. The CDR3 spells CASSLVREGEQFF. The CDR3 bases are TGTGCCAGCAGCTTAGTTCGGGAGGGTGAGCAGTTCTTC.

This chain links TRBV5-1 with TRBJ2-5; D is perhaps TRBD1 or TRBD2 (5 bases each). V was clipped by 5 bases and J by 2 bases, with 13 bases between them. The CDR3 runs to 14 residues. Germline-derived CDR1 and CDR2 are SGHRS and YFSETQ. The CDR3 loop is CASSRDGMQETQYF. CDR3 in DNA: TGCGCCAGCAGTCGGGACGGGATGCAAGAGACCCAGTACTTC. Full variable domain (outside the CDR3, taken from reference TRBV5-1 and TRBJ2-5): KAGVTQTPRYLIKTRGQQVTLSCSPISGHRSVSWYQQTPGQGLQFLFEYFSETQRNKGNFPGRFSGRQFSNSRSEMNVSTLELGDSALYLCASSRDGMQETQYFGPGTRLLVL.

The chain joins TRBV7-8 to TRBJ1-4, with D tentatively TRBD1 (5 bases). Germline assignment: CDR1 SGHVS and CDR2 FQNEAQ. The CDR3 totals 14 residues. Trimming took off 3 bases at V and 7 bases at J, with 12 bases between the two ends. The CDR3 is CASSLGGGVEKLFF. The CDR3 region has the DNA TGTGCCAGCAGCTTGGGCGGAGGGGTTGAAAAACTGTTTTTT.

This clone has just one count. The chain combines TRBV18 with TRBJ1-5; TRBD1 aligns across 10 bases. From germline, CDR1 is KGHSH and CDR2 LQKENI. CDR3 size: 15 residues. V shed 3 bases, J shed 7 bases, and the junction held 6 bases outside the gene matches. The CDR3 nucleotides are TGTGCCAGCTCACCCAGGGACAGGGGCCCACAGCCCCAGCATTTT. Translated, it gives CASSPRDRGPQPQHF. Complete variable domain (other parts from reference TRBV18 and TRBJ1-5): NAGVMQNPRHLVRRRGQEARLRCSPMKGHSHVYWYRQLPEEGLKFMVYLQKENIIDESGMPKERFSAEFPKEGPSILRIQQVVRGDSAAYFCASSPRDRGPQPQHFGDGTRLSIL.

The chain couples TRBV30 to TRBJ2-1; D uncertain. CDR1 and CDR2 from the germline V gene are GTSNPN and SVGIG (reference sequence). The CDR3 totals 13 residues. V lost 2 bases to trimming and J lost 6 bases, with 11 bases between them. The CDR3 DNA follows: TGTGCCTGGAGTCAGAGCCGGGCCAATGAGCAGTTCTTC. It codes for CAWSQSRANEQFF.

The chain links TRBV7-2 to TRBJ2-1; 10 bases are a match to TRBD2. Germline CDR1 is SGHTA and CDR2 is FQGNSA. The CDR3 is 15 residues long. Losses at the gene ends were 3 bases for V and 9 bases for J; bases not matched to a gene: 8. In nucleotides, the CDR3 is TGTGCCAGCAGCTTTACTAGCGGGGAGTGGGGTGAGCAGTTCTTC. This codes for CASSFTSGEWGEQFF.

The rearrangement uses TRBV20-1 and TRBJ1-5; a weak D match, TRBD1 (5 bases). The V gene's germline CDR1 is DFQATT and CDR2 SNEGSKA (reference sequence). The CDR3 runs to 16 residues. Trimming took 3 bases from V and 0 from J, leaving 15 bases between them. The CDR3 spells CSASIDSFYSNQPQHF. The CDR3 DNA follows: TGCAGTGCTAGTATAGACAGCTTTTATAGCAATCAGCCCCAGCATTTT.

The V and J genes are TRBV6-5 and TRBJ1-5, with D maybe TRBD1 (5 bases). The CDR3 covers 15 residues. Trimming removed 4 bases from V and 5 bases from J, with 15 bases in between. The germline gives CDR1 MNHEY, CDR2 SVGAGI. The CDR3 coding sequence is TGTGCCAGCAGTTCTGACATAACAGGTGATCAGCCCCAGCATTTT. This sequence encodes CASSSDITGDQPQHF.

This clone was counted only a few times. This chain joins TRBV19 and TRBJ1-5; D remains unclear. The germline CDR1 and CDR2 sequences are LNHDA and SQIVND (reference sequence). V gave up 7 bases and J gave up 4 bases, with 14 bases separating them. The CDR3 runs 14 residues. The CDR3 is CASNYPVSNQPQHF. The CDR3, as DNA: TGTGCCAGTAATTACCCCGTATCGAATCAGCCCCAGCATTTT.

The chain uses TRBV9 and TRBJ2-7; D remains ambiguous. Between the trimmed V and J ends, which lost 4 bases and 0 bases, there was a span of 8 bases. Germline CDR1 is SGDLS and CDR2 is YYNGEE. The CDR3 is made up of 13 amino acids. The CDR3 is CASSPPTSYEQYF. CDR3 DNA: TGTGCCAGCAGCCCACCGACCTCCTACGAGCAGTACTTC.

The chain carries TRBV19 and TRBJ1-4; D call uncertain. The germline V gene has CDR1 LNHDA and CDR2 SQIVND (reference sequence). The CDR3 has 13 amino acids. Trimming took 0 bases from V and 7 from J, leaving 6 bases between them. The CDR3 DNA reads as TGTGCCAGTAGTATAGAGGAGGGTGAAAAACTGTTTTTT. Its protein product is CASSIEEGEKLFF.

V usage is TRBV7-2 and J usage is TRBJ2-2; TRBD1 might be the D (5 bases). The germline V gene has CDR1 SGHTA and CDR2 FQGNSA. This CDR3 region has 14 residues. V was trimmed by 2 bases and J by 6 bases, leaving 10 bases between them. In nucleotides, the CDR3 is TGTGCCAGCAGCTTAAGGCAGGGCGCCGGGGAGCTGTTTTTT. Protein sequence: CASSLRQGAGELFF.

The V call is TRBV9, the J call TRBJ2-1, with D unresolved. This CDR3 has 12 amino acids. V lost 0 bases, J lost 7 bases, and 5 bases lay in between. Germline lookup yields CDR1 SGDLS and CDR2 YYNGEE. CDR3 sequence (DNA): TGTGCCAGCAGCGTAGCTGGGAATGAGCAGTTCTTC. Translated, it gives CASSVAGNEQFF.

The CDR3 here is CASSGDLTDTQYF. CDR3 in DNA: TGTGCCAGCAGTGGAGACTTAACAGATACGCAGTATTTT. The chain recombines TRBV2 with TRBJ2-3; D is undetermined. The CDR3 covers 13 residues. CDR1 SNHLY and CDR2 FYNNEI come from the germline V gene. Trimming removed 4 bases at V and 3 bases at J, with 8 bases between.

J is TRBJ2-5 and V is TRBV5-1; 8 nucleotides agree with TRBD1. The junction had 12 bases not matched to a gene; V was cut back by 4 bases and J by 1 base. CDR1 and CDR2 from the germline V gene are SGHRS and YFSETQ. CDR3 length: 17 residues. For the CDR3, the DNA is TGCGCCAGCAGCAGGACAGGGTTCAGAGTCCGCCAAGAGACCCAGTACTTC. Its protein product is CASSRTGFRVRQETQYF.

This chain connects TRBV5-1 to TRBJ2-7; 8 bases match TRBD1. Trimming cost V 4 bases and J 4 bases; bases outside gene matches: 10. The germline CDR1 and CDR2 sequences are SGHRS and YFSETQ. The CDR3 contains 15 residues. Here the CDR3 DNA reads TGCGCCAGCAGCCCTATGGGACAGGACCTTTACGAGCAGTACTTC. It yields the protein CASSPMGQDLYEQYF.